This TCR beta chain was found in a study of shared clonotypes between healthy human individuals. As for the study in general: Contributing individuals were two females and three males aged 18 to 49.

Between the trimmed V and J ends, which lost 2 bases and 0 bases, there was a span of 5 bases. From germline, CDR1 is SGDLS and CDR2 YYNGEE. There are 13 residues in the CDR3. This was a deep-level run. When replicate PCRs were run on unsorted PBMC, they used approximately 300 ng DNA, some 30,000 T cell genomes. Assay: immunoSEQ multiplex PCR; the TCRdb copy retains only in-frame clones and omits some. The data show roughly 480,000 clones, around 80% seen once. Material for sequencing was PBMCs. The receptor was derived from a woman aged 40 to 50 in good health. Some clones in this sample may be carry-over from other donors' samples. The J gene is TRBJ2-5, the V gene TRBV9; D gene uncertain. The CDR3 protein is CASSVQNQETQYF. CDR3 coding DNA: TGTGCCAGCAGCGTTCAGAACCAAGAGACCCAGTACTTC.